This T cell receptor beta chain was sequenced for a study of T cells in Graves' hyperthyroidism and ophthalmopathy. Study-level findings and limits: The model predicted ophthalmopathy a median roughly six months before onset. The authors' 13 V-J model separated ophthalmopathy from stable hyperthyroidism.

It was considered stable Graves' hyperthyroidism when ophthalmopathy did not progress within 18 months. The CDR3 is 12 amino acids. V shed 3 bases and J shed 5 bases, with 7 bases lying between them. Ten or more counts support this clonotype. The antigen is unknown. RNA transcripts gave rise to amplified TCR beta CDR3 regions. During a first-round RT-PCR of the TCR CDR3, the HTBI primer set was used. Via MiXCR, TCRdb re-called the multiplex PCR reads, giving one row per CDR3 protein. This table has fewer than 850,000 distinct CDR3 sequences, around 15% appearing once. This sequence was found in a man aged 45-60 years with Graves' hyperthyroidism. This rearrangement joins TRBV12-3 or TRBV12-4 to TRBJ2-5; no firm D call. Source material: blood. This chain's CDR3 is CASSFQAETQYF. As DNA, the CDR3 is TGTGCCAGCAGTTTTCAGGCCGAGACCCAGTACTTC.